The subject of this entry is one T cell receptor (beta chain). Its antigen is not known. This record belongs to a study of vaccination and CD4 T cells after COVID-19. Across the study: Median draw time for post-COVID samples was 90 to 130 days post-diagnosis (range 35 to 161).

As for treatment: approximately nine-day PBMC culture with coronavirus spike peptide pools or control peptides (ViraFEST assay). Antigen-specific T cells were expanded with peptide pools by ViraFEST, and TCRs were then sequenced. Oncomine TCR Beta short-read sequencing was applied to DNA from cultured CD4+ T cells. Once CD4+ T cells had been cultured, genomic DNA was extracted from them. One entry per CDR3 protein, called by TCRdb with MiXCR from the PCR reads. In the table there are about 20,000 distinct CDR3 sequences, about two fifths of which are singletons. V gave up 4 bases and J gave up 2 bases, with 19 bases separating them. CDR3 length equals 17 residues. Looked up from germline, CDR1 is MGHRA and CDR2 is YSYEKL.

The sequence was obtained from a human donor who had recovered from COVID-19. The specimen was CD4+ T cells from blood, cultured in vitro. The chain carries TRBV4-1 and TRBJ2-3; D is unclear. The CDR3 here is CASSLRWAQTPTDTQYF. Written as DNA, the CDR3 is TGCGCCAGCAGCCTGAGATGGGCACAGACCCCCACAGATACGCAGTATTTT.